This TCR beta chain appears in the sequencing data of a study of cytomegalovirus exposure and HLA in healthy donors. CDR1 and CDR2 from the germline V gene are LNHDA and SQIVND (reference sequence). Trimming cost V 6 bases and J 2 bases; bases outside gene matches: 6. The CDR3 is 14 amino acids. The PCR employed 60 Vbeta primers together with 13 Jbeta primers. Repertoires were generated with immunoSEQ multiplex PCR, while TCRdb's copy carries only in-frame clones and drops some. The sample holds 200,000 to 250,000 clones. With respect to this clone: Other DNA sequences in this sample translate to the same CDR3.

Material for sequencing was PBMCs. V and J are TRBV19 and TRBJ1-2; 7 bases line up with TRBD1. The source of this sequence is a woman aged 25 to 39 in good health and CMV-seropositive. For the CDR3, the DNA is TGTGCCAGTAGCATACCGGGACAGAACTATGGCTACACCTTC. As protein: CASSIPGQNYGYTF.